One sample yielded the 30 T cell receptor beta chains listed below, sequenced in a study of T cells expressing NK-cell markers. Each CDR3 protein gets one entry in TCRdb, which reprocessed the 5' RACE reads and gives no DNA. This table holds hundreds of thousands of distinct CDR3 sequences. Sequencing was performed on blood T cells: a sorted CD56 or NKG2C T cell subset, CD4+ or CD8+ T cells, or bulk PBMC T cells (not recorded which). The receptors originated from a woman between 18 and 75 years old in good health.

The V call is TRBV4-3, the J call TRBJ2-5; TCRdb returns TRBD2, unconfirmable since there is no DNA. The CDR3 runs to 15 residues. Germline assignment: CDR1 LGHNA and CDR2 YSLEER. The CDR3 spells CASSQRLRAWETQYF.

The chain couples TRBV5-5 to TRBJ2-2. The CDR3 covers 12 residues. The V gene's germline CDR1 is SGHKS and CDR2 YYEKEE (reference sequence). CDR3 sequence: CASSLWVGELFF. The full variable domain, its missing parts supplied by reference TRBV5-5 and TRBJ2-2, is DAGVTQSPTHLIKTRGQQVTLRCSPISGHKSVSWYQQVLGQGPQFIFQYYEKEERGRGNFPDRFSARQFPNYSSELNVNALLLGDSALYLCASSLWVGELFFGEGSRLTVL.

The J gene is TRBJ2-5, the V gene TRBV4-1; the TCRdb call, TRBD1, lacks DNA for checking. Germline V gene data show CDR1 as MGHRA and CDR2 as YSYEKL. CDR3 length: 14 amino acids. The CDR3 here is CASSRDGAQETQYF.

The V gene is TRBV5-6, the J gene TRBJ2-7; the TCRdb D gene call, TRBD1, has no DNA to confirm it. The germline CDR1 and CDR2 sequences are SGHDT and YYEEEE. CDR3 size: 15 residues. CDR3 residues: CASSLVFAGRSEQYF.

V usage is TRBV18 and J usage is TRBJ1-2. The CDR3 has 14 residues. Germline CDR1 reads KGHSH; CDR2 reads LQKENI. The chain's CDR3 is CASSPPSGNYGYTF.

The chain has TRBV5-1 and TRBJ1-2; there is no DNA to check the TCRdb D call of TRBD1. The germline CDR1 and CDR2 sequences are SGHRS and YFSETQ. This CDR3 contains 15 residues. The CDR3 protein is CASSLSQGAFYGYTF.

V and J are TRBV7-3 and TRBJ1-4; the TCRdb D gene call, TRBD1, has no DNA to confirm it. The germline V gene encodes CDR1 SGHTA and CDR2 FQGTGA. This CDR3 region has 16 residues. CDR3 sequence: CASSRRTGRTDEKLFF.

The CDR3 sequence: CASSFEDTDNEQFF. The rearrangement joins TRBV5-1 to TRBJ2-1; TCRdb outputs TRBD1, but without DNA this stays unchecked. The CDR3 loop spans 14 amino acids. Germline assignment: CDR1 SGHRS and CDR2 YFSETQ. The full variable domain, with the rest looked up from reference TRBV5-1 and TRBJ2-1, is KAGVTQTPRYLIKTRGQQVTLSCSPISGHRSVSWYQQTPGQGLQFLFEYFSETQRNKGNFPGRFSGRQFSNSRSEMNVSTLELGDSALYLCASSFEDTDNEQFFGPGTRLTVL.

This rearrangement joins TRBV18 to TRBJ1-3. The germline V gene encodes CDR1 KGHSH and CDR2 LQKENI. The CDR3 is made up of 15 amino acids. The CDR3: CASSLGRPSGNTIYF.

This CDR3 is CASSTSLEATQYF. The chain uses TRBV28 and TRBJ2-3. The germline gives CDR1 MDHEN, CDR2 SYDVKM. The CDR3 has 13 residues.

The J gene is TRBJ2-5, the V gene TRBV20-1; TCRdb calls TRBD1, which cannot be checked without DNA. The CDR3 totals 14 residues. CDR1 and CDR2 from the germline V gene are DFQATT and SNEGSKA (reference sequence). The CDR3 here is CSATGGRGKETQYF.

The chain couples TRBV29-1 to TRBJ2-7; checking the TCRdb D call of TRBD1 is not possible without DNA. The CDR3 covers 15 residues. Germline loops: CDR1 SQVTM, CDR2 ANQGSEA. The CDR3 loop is CSVPPFRGLAYEQYF.

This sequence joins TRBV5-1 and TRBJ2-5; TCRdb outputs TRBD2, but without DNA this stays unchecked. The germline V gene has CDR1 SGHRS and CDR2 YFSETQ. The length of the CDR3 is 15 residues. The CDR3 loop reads CASSLLSLAGETQYF.

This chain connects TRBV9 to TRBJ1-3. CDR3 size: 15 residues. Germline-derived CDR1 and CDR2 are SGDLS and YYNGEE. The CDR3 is CASSRGEGTGNTIYF.

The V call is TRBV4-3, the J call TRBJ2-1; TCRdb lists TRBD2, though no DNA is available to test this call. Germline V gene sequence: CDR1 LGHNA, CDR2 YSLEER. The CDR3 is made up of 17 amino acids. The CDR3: CASSPLPLAGGTNEQFF.

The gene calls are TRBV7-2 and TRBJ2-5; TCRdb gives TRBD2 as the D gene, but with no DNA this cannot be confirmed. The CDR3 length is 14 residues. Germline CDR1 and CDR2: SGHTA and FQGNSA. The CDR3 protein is CASSSTSDQETQYF.

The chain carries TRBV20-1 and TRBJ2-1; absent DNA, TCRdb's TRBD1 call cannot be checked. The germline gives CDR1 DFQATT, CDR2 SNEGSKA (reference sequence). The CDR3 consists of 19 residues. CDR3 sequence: CSAINAIGGRDRAHNEQFF.

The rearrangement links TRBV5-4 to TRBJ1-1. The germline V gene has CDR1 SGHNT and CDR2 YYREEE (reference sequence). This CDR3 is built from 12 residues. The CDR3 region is CASSHRNTEAFF.

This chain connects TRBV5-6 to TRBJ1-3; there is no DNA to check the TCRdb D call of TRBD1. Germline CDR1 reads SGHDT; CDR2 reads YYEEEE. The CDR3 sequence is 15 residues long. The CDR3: CASSTGQVSGNTIYF. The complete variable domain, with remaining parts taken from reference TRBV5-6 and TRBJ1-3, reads DAGVTQSPTHLIKTRGQQVTLRCSPKSGHDTVSWYQQALGQGPQFIFQYYEEEERQRGNFPDRFSGHQFPNYSSELNVNALLLGDSALYLCASSTGQVSGNTIYFGEGSWLTVV.

The CDR3 region is CASSLGLAGDPGETQYF. The chain employs TRBV12-3 or TRBV12-4 and TRBJ2-5; TCRdb names TRBD2, which stays unverified in the absence of DNA. The CDR3 loop spans 17 amino acids.

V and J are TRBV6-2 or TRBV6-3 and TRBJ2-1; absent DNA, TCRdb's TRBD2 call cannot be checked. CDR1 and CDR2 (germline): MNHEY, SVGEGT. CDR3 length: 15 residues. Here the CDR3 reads CASSYVSSGSYEQFF.

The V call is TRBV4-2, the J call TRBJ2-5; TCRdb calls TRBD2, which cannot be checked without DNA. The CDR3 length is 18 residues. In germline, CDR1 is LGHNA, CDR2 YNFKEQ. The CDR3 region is CASSQDRGSGRRQETQYF.

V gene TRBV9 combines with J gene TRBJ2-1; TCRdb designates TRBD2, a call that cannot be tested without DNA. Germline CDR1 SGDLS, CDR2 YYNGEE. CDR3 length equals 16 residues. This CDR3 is CASSVVSTSGYNEQFF.

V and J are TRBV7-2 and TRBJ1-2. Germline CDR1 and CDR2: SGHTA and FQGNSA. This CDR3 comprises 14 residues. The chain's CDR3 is CASSLVREVKGYTF.

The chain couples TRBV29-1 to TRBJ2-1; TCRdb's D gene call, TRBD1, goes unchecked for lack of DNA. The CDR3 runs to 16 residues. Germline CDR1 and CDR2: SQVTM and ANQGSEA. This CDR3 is CSVETPVGVTGGEQFF.

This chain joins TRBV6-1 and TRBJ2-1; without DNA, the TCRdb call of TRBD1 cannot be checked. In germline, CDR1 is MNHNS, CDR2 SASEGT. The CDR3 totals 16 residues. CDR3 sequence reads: CASSQTGTGGGSEQFF.

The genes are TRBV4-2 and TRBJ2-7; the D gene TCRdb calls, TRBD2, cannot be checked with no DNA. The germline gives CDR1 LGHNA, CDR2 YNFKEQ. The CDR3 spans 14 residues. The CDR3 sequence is CASSRLAGSYEQYF.

The CDR3 reads CASSLASRMIDEQFF. The genes are TRBV5-5 and TRBJ2-1; TCRdb selects TRBD2, and the lack of DNA leaves this call unchecked. The germline V gene has CDR1 SGHKS and CDR2 YYEKEE (reference sequence). CDR3 size: 15 residues.

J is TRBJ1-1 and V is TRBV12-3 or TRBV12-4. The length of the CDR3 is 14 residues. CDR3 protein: CASSFQAMNTEAFF.

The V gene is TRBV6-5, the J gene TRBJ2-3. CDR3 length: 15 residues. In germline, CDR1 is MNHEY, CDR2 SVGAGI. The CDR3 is CASSYSTSVSDTQYF.